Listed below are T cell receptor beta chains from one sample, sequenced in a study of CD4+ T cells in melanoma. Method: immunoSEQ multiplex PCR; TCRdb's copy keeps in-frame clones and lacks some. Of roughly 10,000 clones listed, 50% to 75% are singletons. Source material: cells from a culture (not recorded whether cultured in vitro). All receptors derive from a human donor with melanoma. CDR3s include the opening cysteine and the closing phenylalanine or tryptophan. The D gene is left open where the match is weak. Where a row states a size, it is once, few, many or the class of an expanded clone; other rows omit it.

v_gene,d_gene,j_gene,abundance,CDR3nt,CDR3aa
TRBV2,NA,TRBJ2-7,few,TGTGCCAGCCGAAGGACTACCTCGTACGAGCAGTACTTC,CASRRTTSYEQYF
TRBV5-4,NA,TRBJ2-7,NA,TGTGCCAGCAGCTTGGAGGCGGCCTACGAGCAGTACTTC,CASSLEAAYEQYF
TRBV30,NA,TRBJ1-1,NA,TGTGCCTACAAAAAATGGGCAGGGGTGCGTCCTGAAGCTTTCTTT,CAYKKWAGVRPEAFF
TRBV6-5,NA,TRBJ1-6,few,TGTGCCAGCACCAGGGACCACGTAAATTCACCCCTCCACTTT,CASTRDHVNSPLHF
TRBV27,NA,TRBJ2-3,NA,TGTGCCAGCAGCTGGCGGGTGGAGGGAAGGGGAACGCAGTATTTT,CASSWRVEGRGTQYF
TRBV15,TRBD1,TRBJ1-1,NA,TGTGCCACCAGCAGAGTAGGGACAGGGCGGACTGAAGCTTTCTTT,CATSRVGTGRTEAFF
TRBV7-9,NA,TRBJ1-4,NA,TGTGCCAGCAGTTCTCTCCGGACGGCCGGGACGATGGAAAAACTGTTTTTT,CASSSLRTAGTMEKLFF
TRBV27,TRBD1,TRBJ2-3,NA,TGTGCCAGCAGGCTACAGGGGGCGGGAGATACGCAGTATTTT,CASRLQGAGDTQYF
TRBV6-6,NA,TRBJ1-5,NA,TGTGCCAGCAGTCACAGGGATGGCCAGCCCCAGCATTTT,CASSHRDGQPQHF
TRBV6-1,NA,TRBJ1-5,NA,TGTGCCAGCAGTGAAAGGGCCCTGGGCAATCAGCCCCAGCATTTT,CASSERALGNQPQHF
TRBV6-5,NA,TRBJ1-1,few,TGTGCCAGCAGTTATTACCGATCGAACACTGAAGCTTTCTTT,CASSYYRSNTEAFF
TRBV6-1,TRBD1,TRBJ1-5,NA,TGTGCCAGCAGTGAACCCCCGACAGGGGATCAGCCCCAGCATTTT,CASSEPPTGDQPQHF
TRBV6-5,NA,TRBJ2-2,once,TGTGCCAGCAGGGGGGCGAAAACCGGGGAGCTGTTTTTT,CASRGAKTGELFF
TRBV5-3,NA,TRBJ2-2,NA,TGTGCCAGAAGCTTGGGCGGCGACGGGGAGCTGTTTTTT,CARSLGGDGELFF
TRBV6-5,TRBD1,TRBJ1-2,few,TGTGCCAGCAGCAAAGGGGGACAGCCCTATGGCTACACCTTC,CASSKGGQPYGYTF
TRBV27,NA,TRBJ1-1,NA,TGTGCCAGCAGTTTATCACGAGGAATGAACACTGAAGCTTTCTTT,CASSLSRGMNTEAFF
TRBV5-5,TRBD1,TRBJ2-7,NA,TGTGCCAGCAGCTTGAAGGACAGGATCTACGAGCAGTACTTC,CASSLKDRIYEQYF
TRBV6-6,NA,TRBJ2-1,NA,TGTGCCAGCAGCCCCGGGGACCGCGAGCAGTTCTTC,CASSPGDREQFF
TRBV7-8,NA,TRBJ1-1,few,TGTGCCAGCAGCAACAGGATGATGAACACTGAAGCTTTCTTT,CASSNRMMNTEAFF
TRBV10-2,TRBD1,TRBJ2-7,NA,TGCGCCAGCAGTGATAACAGGGGGCGATACGAGCAGTACTTC,CASSDNRGRYEQYF
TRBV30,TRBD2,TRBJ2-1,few,TGTGCCTTGCAAGCGGGGGGAACCTCTTGGGATGAGCAGTTCTTC,CALQAGGTSWDEQFF
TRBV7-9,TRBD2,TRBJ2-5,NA,TGTGCCAGCAGCATCCTTAGCGGGGGGCTTAAAGAGACCCAGTACTTC,CASSILSGGLKETQYF
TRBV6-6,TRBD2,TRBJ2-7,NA,TGTGCCAGCAGTCCGACTAGCGGGGGGTTATACGAGCAGTACTTC,CASSPTSGGLYEQYF
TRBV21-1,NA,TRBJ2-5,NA,TGTGCCAGCAGCCTTCTCTTAAGGGGGGGGCGGGAGACCCAGTACTTC,CASSLLLRGGRETQYF
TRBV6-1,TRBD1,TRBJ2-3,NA,TGTGCCAGCAGTGCGGGACAGGGTAACACAGATACGCAGTATTTT,CASSAGQGNTDTQYF
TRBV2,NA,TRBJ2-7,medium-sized,TGTGCCAGCAGTGCAAGACTAGGTTCCGAGCAGTACTTC,CASSARLGSEQYF
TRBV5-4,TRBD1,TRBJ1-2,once,TGTGCCAGCAGCTTGGCCGGGACAGGGTTTGCAAACGGCTACACCTTC,CASSLAGTGFANGYTF
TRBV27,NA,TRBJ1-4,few,TGTGCCAGCAGTGTTCGGCCCCGGGGGGCAACTAATGAAAAACTGTTTTTT,CASSVRPRGATNEKLFF
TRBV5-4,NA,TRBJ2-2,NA,TGTGCCAGCAGCTTAGTACAGAGTAACACCGGGGAGCTGTTTTTT,CASSLVQSNTGELFF
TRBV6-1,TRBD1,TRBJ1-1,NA,TGTGCCAGCAGTAAAACAGGGGCTAACACTGAAGCTTTCTTT,CASSKTGANTEAFF
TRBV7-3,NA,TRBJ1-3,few,TGTGCCAGCAGCTTAAACCGGGGGAACACCATATATTTT,CASSLNRGNTIYF
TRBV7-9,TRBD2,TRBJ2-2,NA,TGTGCCAGCAGCTTCCGGGGAGGGGCCTTGAACACCGGGGAGCTGTTTTTT,CASSFRGGALNTGELFF
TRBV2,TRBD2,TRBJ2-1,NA,TGTGCCAGCAGTGACCCTAGCGGGGGCGGGAATGAGCAGTTCTTC,CASSDPSGGGNEQFF
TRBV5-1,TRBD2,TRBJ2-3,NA,TGCGCCAGCAGCCCGGGACTATCCTTTTACACAGATACGCAGTATTTT,CASSPGLSFYTDTQYF
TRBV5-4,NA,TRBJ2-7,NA,TGTGCCAGCAGCGCGGGACCGCTCGGGTACGAGCAGTACTTC,CASSAGPLGYEQYF
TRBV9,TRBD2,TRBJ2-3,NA,TGTGCCAGCAGCGACGGAAAGCGGGGGGGCGTAGATACGCAGTATTTT,CASSDGKRGGVDTQYF
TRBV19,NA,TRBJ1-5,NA,TGTGCCAGTAGGGGGGTAGTGGTTAGCAATCAGCCCCAGCATTTT,CASRGVVVSNQPQHF
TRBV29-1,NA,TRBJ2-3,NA,TGCAGCGTAGCGCCGGGGACTAGCACAGATACGCAGTATTTT,CSVAPGTSTDTQYF
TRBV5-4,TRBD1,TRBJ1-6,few,TGTGCCAGCAGCCCGACAGGGGGATCACCCCTCCACTTT,CASSPTGGSPLHF
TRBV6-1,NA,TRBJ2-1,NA,TGTGCCAGCGGAGCTGCGGACTATCGGATTGAGCAGTTCTTC,CASGAADYRIEQFF
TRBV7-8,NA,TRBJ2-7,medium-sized,TGTGCCAGCAGCCAAATTATGGGTCAGCGCGAGTACTTC,CASSQIMGQREYF
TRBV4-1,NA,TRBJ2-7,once,TGCGCCAGCAGCTTGGCAGGGGTGGCCTACGAGCAGTACTTC,CASSLAGVAYEQYF
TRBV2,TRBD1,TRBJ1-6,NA,TGTGCCAGCAGTGAACCCTGGGGGACAGGGGACATACCCCTCCACTTT,CASSEPWGTGDIPLHF
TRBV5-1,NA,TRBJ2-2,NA,TGCGCCAGCAGCCGTACCGAACGAACCGGGGAGCTGTTTTTT,CASSRTERTGELFF
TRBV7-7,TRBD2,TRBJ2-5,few,TGTGCTAGCAGCCCCGGGTTAGCGGGGGCGCAAGAGACCCAGTACTTC,CASSPGLAGAQETQYF
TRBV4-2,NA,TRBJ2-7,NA,TGTGCCAGCAGCCAAGAGCCAGCGGGTTTCTCCTACGAGCAGTACTTC,CASSQEPAGFSYEQYF
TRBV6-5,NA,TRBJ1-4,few,TGTGCCAGCAGTTCGGTACCTCCGAAAAAACTGTTTTTT,CASSSVPPKKLFF
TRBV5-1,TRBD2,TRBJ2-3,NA,TGCGCCAGCAGCATCCCACTAGCGGCCTCCTTGGATACGCAGTATTTT,CASSIPLAASLDTQYF
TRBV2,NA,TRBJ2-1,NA,TGTGCCAGCAGGGACACTGCCTACAATGAGCAGTTCTTC,CASRDTAYNEQFF
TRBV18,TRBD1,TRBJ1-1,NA,TGTGCCAGCTCACCAAGGACAGGGAGATGGACTGAAGCTTTCTTT,CASSPRTGRWTEAFF
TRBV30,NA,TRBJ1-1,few,TGTGCCTGGAGGCACGGGGGGGGGCGAGGAATGAACACTGAAGCTTTCTTT,CAWRHGGGRGMNTEAFF
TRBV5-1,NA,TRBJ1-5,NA,TGCGCCAGCAGCTTGGAGGGTCAGCCCCAGCATTTT,CASSLEGQPQHF